This entry concerns a single TCR beta chain. Preparation of the TCRbeta library used unique molecular identifiers. Via MiXCR, TCRdb re-called the PCR reads, giving one row per CDR3 protein. This sample has hundreds of thousands of distinct CDR3 sequences, with roughly 33% found just once. The CDR3 is 18 residues long. The germline V and J ends were trimmed by 0 bases and 2 bases, with 20 bases remaining between them. These data belong to a study of T-cell reconstitution after alpha-beta-depleted transplantation in children. This sequence joins TRBV12-3 or TRBV12-4 and TRBJ2-7, with D tentatively TRBD1 (6 bases). The sequence came from a human donor who donated a stem cell graft to a child with aplastic anemia. This sample comprised PBMCs from the stem cell graft donor, obtained from the stem cell graft. The CDR3 loop is CASSLAPGFRGPPYEQYF. The CDR3 bases are TGTGCCAGCAGTTTAGCCCCCGGTTTCAGGGGCCCTCCCTACGAGCAGTACTTC.